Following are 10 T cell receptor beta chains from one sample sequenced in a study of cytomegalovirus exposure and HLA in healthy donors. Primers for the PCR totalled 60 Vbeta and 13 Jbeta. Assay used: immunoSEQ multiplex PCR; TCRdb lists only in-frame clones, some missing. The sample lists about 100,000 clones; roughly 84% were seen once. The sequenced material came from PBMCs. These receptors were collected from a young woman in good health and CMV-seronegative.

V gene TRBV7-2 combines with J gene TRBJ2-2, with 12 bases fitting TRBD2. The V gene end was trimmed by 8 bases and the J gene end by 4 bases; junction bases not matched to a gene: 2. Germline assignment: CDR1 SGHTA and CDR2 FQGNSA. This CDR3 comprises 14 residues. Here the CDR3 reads CASSSGRVTGELFF. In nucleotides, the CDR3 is TGTGCCAGCTCTAGCGGGAGGGTCACCGGGGAGCTGTTTTTT.

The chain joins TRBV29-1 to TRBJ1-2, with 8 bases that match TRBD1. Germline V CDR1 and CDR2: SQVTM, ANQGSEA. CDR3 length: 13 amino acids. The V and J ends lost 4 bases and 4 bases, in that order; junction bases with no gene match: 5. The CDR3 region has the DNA TGCAGCGTTGTGCCAGGGGGCCCCTATGGCTACACCTTC. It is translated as CSVVPGGPYGYTF.

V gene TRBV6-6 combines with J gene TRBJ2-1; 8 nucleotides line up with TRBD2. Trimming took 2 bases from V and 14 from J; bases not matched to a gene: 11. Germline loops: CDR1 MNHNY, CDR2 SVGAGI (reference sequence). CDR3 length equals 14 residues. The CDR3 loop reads CASSYGTSGPSEFF. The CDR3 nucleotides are TGTGCCAGCAGTTACGGTACTAGCGGCCCCAGCGAGTTCTTC.

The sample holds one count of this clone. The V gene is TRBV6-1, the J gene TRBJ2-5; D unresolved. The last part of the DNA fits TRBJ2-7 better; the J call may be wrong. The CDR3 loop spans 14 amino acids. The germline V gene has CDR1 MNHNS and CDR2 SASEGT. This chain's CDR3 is CASSEAESSYEQYF. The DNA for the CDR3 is TGTGCCAGCAGTGAAGCAGAGAGCTCCTACGAGCAGTACTTC.

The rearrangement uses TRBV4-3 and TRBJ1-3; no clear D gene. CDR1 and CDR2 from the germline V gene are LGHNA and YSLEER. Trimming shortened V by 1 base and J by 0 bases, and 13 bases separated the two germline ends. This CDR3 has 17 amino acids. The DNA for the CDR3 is TGCGCCAGCAGCCAAGCGCCCGAGGTTAGCTCTGGAAACACCATATATTTT. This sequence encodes CASSQAPEVSSGNTIYF.

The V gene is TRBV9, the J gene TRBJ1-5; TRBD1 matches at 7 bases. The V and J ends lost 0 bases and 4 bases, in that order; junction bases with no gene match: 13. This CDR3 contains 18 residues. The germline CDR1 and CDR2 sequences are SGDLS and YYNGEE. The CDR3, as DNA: TGTGCCAGCAGCGTAGTCTTGACAGGGCAGAGGCCGAATCAGCCCCAGCATTTT. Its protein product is CASSVVLTGQRPNQPQHF.

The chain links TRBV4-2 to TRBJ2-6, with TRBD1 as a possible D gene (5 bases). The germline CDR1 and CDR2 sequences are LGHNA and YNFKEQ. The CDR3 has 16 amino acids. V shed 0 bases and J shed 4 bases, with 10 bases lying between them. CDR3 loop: CASSQEVREGANVLTF. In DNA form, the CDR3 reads TGTGCCAGCAGCCAAGAGGTCAGGGAAGGGGCCAACGTCCTGACTTTC.

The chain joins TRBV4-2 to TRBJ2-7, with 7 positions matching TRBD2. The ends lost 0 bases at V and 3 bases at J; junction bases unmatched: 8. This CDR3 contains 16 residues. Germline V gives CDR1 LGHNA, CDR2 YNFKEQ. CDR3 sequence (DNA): TGTGCCAGCAGCCAAGATATGAGCGGGGACTTCTACGAGCAGTACTTC. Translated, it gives CASSQDMSGDFYEQYF.

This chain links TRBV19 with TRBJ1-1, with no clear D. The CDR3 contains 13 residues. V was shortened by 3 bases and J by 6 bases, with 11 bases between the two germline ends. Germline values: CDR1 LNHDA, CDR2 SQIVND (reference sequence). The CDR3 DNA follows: TGTGCCAGTAGTATTTCAGGTCAGTCTGAAGCTTTCTTT. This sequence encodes CASSISGQSEAFF.

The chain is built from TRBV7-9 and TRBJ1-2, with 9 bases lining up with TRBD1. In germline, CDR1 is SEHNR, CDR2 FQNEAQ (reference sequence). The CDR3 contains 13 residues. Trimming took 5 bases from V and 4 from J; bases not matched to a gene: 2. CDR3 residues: CASSPDRGYGYTF. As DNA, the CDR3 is TGTGCCAGCAGCCCGGACAGGGGCTATGGCTACACCTTC.